The clone carrying this TCR beta chain was seen many times. These data originate in a study of T cells in Graves' hyperthyroidism and ophthalmopathy. From RNA transcripts, TCR beta CDR3 regions were amplified. HTBI primers drove first-round RT-PCR of the TCR CDR3. TCRdb analysed the multiplex PCR reads with MiXCR anew, one entry per CDR3 protein. Of about half a million distinct CDR3 sequences detected, 24% appear once; the ten largest clones hold roughly 10%. Trimming left V 3 bases short and J 1 base short, with 9 bases between. The CDR3 loop spans 13 amino acids. In germline, CDR1 is DFQATT, CDR2 SNEGSKA (reference sequence).

The TCR sequence derives from a woman aged 30 to 39 with Graves' ophthalmopathy. The specimen was blood. The V gene is TRBV20-1, the J gene TRBJ1-1, with D uncertain. In DNA form, the CDR3 reads TGCAGTGCTAGTAGAGCAGCGAACACTGAAGCTTTCTTT. Translation gives CSASRAANTEAFF.